This TCR beta chain was recorded in a study of vaccination effects on CD4 cells after COVID-19. Points from the study as a whole: Vaccine- and infection-induced clones showed marked clonal contraction late following vaccination. Only 1 of 255 vaccine-induced clones from healthy vaccinees cross-reacted with common cold coronaviruses.

The V gene's germline CDR1 is MNHEY and CDR2 SVGAGI. The CDR3 has 14 residues. V was clipped by 8 bases and J by 5 bases, with 18 bases between them. Repertoires were generated with immunoSEQ multiplex PCR, while TCRdb's copy carries only in-frame clones and drops some. The sample consists of more than 60,000 clones, about 74% of them appearing once. CD4+ T cell isolation took place after 10 days of culture. Of the BNT162b2 and mRNA-1273 vaccines, participants received two doses of one or the other. Prior SARS-CoV-2 infection was absent in the vaccine recipients, as shown by negative nucleocapsid antibodies. About this clone itself: Its antigen remains unidentified.

The chain carries TRBV6-5 and TRBJ1-1, with D possibly matching TRBD1 (5 bases). The sequence was obtained from a human donor who received a COVID-19 vaccine. The starting material was CD4+ T cells from PBMCs cultured without peptide, obtained after COVID-19 vaccination. In nucleotides, the CDR3 is TGTGCCAGCCTTAGGGCAGGGATTGGGACTGAAGCTTTCTTT. Translated, it gives CASLRAGIGTEAFF.